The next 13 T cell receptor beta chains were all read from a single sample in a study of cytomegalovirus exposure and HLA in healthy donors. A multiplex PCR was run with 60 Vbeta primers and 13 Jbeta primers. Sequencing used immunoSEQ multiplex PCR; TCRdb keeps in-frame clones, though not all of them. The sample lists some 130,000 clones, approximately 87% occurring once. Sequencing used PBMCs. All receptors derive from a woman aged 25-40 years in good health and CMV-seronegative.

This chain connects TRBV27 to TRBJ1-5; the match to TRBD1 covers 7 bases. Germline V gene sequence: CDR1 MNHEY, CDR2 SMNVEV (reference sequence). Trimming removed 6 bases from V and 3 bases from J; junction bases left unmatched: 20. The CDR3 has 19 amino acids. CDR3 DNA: TGTGCCAGCAGACCTATTTACCGGGACAGAGATAATAACAATCAGCCCCAGCATTTT. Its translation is CASRPIYRDRDNNNQPQHF.

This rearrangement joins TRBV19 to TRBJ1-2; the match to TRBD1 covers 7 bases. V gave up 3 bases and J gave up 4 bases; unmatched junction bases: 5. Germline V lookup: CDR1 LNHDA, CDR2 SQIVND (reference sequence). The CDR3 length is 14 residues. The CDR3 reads CASSILGQIYGYTF. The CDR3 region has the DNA TGTGCCAGTAGTATCCTGGGACAGATCTATGGCTACACCTTC. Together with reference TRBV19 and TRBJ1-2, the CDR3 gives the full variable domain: DGGITQSPKYLFRKEGQNVTLSCEQNLNHDAMYWYRQDPGQGLRLIYYSQIVNDFQKGDIAEGYSVSREKKESFPLTVTSAQKNPTAFYLCASSILGQIYGYTFGSGTRLTVV.

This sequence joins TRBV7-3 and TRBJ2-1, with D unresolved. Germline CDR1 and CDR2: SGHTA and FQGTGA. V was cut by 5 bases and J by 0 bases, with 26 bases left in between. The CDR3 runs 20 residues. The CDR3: CASSLRSPSADWSSYNEQFF. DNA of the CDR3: TGTGCCAGCAGCCTCCGCTCCCCCTCGGCCGACTGGAGCTCCTACAATGAGCAGTTCTTC.

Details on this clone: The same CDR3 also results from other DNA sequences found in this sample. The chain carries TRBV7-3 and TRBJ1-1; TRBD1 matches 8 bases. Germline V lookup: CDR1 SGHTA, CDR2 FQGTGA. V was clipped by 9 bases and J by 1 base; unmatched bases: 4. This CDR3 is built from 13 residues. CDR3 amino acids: CASGQGPNTEAFF. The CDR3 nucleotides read TGTGCCAGTGGACAGGGACCGAACACTGAAGCTTTCTTT.

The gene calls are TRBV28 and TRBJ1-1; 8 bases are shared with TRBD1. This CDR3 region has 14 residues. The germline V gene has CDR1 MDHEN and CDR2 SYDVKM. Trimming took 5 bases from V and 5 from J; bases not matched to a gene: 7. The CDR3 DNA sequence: TGTGCCAGCAGTGAACAGGGGGTTGTAACTGAAGCTTTCTTT. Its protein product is CASSEQGVVTEAFF.

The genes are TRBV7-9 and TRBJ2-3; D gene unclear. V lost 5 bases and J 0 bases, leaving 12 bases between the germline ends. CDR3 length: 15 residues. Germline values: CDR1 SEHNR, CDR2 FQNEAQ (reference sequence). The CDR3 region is CASSPFSGSTDTQYF. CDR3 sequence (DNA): TGTGCCAGCAGCCCGTTTTCCGGGAGCACAGATACGCAGTATTTT.

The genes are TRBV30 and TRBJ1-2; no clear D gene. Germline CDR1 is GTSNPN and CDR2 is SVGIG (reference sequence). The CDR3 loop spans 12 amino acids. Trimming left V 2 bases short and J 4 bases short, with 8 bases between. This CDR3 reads CAWSRGSYGYTF. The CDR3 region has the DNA TGTGCCTGGAGTAGAGGTTCCTATGGCTACACCTTC. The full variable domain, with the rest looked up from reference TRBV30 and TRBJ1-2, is SQTIHQWPATLVQPVGSPLSLECTVEGTSNPNLYWYRQAAGRGLQLLFYSVGIGQISSEVPQNLSASRPQDRQFILSSKKLLLSDSGFYLCAWSRGSYGYTFGSGTRLTVV.

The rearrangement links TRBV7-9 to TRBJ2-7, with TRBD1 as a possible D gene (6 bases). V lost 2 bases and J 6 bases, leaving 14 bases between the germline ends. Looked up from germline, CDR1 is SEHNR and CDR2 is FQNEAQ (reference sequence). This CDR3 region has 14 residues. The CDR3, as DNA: TGTGCCAGCAGCTTAAGGACAGCGGCCGGCGAGCAGTACTTC. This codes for CASSLRTAAGEQYF. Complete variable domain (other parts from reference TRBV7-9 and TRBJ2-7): DTGVSQNPRHKITKRGQNVTFRCDPISEHNRLYWYRQTLGQGPEFLTYFQNEAQLEKSRLLSDRFSAERPKGSFSTLEIQRTEQGDSAMYLCASSLRTAAGEQYFGPGTRLTVT.

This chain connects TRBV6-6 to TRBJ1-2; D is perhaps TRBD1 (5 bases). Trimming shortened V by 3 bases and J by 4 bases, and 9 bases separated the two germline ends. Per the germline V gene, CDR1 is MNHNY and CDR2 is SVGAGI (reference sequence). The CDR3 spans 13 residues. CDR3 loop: CASSYQGLYGYTF. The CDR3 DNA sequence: TGTGCCAGCAGTTATCAGGGCCTCTATGGCTACACCTTC.

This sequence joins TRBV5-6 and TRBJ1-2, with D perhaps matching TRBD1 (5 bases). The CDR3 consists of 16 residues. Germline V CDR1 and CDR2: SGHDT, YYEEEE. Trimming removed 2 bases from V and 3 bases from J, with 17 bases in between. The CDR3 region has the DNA TGTGCCAGCAGCTTTCCCGCGACAGTATTTTACTATGGCTACACCTTC. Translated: CASSFPATVFYYGYTF.

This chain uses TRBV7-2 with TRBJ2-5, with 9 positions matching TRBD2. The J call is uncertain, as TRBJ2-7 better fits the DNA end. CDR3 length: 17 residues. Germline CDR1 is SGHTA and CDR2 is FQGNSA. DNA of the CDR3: TGTGCCAGCAGCTTACGATCGCGGGGGGGAGAGGCCTACGAGCAGTACTTC. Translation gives CASSLRSRGGEAYEQYF.

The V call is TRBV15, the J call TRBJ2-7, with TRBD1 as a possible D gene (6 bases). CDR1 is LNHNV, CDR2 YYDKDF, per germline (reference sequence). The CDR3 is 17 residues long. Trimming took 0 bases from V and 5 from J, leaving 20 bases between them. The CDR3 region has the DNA TGTGCCACCAGCAGAGATGGATCGGTAGGCAGGGGAGACGAGCAGTACTTC. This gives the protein CATSRDGSVGRGDEQYF.

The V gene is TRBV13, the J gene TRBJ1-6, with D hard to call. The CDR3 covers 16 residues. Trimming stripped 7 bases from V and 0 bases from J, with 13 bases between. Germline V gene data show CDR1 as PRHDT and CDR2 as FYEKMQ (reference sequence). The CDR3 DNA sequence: TGTGCCAGCAAGCTGACAAGCGGCTCCTATAATTCACCCCTCCACTTT. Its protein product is CASKLTSGSYNSPLHF.